The clone carrying this T cell receptor (beta chain) has a handful of counts. Its specificity is unknown. Treatment here: roughly 10-day PBMC culture with coronavirus spike peptide pools or control peptides (ViraFEST assay). ViraFEST sequenced TCRs after peptide-pool expansion of antigen-specific T cells. Alongside roughly 9.2 IU/ml IL-2 and roughly 10 ug/ml peptide pools, PBMCs were cultured at about 2.2 million per well. This specimen belongs to a study of vaccination and CD4 T cells after COVID-19. Background on the study: Taking of post-vaccine samples occurred a median 72 days after dose two (range 14 to 241).

The germline V and J ends were trimmed by 3 bases and 1 base, with 6 bases remaining between them. The CDR3 runs 13 residues. The Oncomine TCR Beta short-read assay was what sequenced the DNA obtained from cultured CD4+ T cells. Genomic DNA extraction was carried out from cultured CD4+ T cells. TCRdb re-analysed the PCR reads in MiXCR, keeping a single row per CDR3 protein. The repertoire holds fewer than 3,000 distinct CDR3 sequences, 84% seen once, with approximately 34% in the top ten. Sequenced: CD4+ T cells from blood, cultured in vitro. This TCR derives from a human donor who had recovered from COVID-19. The chain joins TRBV12-3 or TRBV12-4 to TRBJ1-1; D remains unclear. The chain's CDR3 is CASSFNGNTEAFF. CDR3 in DNA: TGTGCCAGCAGTTTCAACGGGAACACTGAAGCTTTCTTT.